This T cell receptor beta chain is from a study of blood T cell repertoires in COVID-19. Study overall: Sample material is recorded as cDNA or gDNA derived from T cells, B-cell-depleted T cells, or PBMCs.

The CDR3 consists of 13 residues. In germline, CDR1 is LNHDA, CDR2 SQIVND (reference sequence). V lost 6 bases, J lost 1 base, and 2 bases stayed unmatched. Methods used by the authors: Amplification of reference gene primers provided the estimated nucleated cell counts. Profiling relied on immunoSEQ multiplex PCR, and the TCRdb table lists in-frame clones only, not all of them. V and J calls and clone size are given by that table; D and trimming were obtained from the DNA. This repertoire shows 150,000 to 200,000 clones, around 80% found once; its top ten account for roughly 17%. The source material was PBMCs or T cells enriched from blood (not recorded which). The rearrangement links TRBV19 to TRBJ1-1; 7 nucleotides agree with TRBD1. This clonotype originated in a woman in her 50s who had recovered from COVID-19. The CDR3 reads CASSWDRNTEAFF. CDR3 DNA sequence: TGTGCCAGTAGCTGGGACAGGAACACTGAAGCTTTCTTT.